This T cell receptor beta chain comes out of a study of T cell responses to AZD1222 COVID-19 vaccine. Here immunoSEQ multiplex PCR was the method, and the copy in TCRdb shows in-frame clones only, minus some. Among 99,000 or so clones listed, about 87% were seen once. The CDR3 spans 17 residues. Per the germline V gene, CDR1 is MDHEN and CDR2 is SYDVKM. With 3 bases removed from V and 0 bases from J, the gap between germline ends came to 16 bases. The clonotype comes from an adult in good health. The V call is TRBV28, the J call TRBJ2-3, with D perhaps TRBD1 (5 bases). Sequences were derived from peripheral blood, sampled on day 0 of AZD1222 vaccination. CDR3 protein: CASSFPATETSTDTQYF. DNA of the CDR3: TGTGCCAGCAGTTTTCCAGCGACAGAGACCAGCACAGATACGCAGTATTTT.